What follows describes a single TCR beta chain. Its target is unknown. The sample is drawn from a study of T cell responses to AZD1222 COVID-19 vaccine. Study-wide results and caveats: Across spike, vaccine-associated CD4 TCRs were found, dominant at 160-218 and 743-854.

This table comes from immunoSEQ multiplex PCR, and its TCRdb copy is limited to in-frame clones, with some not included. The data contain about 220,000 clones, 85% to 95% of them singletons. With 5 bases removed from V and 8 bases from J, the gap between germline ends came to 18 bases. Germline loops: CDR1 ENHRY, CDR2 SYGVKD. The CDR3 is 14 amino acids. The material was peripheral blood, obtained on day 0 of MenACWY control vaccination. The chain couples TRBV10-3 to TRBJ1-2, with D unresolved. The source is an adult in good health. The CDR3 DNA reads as TGTGCCATCAGTTTGGACCTTGGGCCAAGGGGCTACACCTTC. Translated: CAISLDLGPRGYTF.